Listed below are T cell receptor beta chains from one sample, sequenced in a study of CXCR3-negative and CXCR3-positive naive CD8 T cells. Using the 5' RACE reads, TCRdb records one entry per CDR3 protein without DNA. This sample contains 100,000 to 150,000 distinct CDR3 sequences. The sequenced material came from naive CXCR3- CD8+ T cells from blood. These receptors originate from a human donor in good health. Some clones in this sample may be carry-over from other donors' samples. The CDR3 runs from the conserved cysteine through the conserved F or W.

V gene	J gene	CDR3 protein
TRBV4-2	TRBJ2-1	CASSQERGGAPYNEQFF
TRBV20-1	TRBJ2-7	CRDRARYEQYF
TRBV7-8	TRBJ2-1	CASSFRRELNEQFF
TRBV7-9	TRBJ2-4	CASSAGTARFQYF
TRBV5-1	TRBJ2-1	CASSLRLAGASGTYNEQFF
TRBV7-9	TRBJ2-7	CASNSLDSYEQYF
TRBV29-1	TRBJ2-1	CSVVPGVGSYNEQFF
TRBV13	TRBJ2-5	CASTLGHFGETQYF
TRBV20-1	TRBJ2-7	CSARGGAYYEQYF
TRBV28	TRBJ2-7	CASSFPPTGRLYEQYF
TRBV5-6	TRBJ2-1	CASSLVRNNEQFF
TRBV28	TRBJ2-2	CASRGQGTGELFF
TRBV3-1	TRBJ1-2	CASSQDRRGTGFYGYTF
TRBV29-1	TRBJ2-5	CSVNPSGRETQYF
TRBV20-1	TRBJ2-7	CSARDPGLASSYEQYF
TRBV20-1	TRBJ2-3	CSARDHTSSTDTQYF
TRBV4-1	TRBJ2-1	CASSQDGSGVGNEQFF
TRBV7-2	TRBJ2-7	CASSLEPGHYYEQYF
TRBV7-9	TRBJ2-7	CASSARDRLREQYF
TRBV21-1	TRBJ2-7	CASSNISGGPIYEQYF
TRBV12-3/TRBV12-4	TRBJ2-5	CASSQPGGLEETQYF
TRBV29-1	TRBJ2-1	CSVDQSSYNEQFF
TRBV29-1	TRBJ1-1	CSVEGTPWGTEAFF
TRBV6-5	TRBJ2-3	CASSYSGTNYKSTDTQYF
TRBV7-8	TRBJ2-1	CASSLEKVDRELQTYNEQFF
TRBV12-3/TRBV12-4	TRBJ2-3	CASSFSSVLGLAGFRPFF
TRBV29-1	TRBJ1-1	CSAQQGSYTEAFF
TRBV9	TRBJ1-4	CASSANGGKSNEKLFF
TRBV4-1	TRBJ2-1	CASSQDRSGGNEQFF
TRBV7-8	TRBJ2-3	CASSLIFGTGATGDTQYF
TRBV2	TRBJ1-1	CASSRRDRNTEAFF
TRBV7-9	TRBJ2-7	CASSLSGRPYEQYF
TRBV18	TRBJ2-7	CASSPPGRNAYEQYF
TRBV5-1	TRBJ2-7	CASSLTWGTYEQYF
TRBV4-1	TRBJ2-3	CASSQGRVTDTQYF
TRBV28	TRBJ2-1	CASSLVGVYNEQFF
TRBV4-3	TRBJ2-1	CASSSSRAGQEQFF
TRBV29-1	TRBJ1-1	CSAADGAEAFF
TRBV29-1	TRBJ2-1	CSVEKRTSGFYNEQFF
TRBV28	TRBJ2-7	CASSLSGNPYEQYF
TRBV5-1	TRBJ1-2	CASSDGTRYGYTF
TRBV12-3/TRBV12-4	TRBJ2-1	CASSPLLGQGPYNEQFF
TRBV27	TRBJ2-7	CASSLSFTGSEQYF
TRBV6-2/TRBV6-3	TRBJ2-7	CASSYSILPGYEQYF
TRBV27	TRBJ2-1	CASSSGLAGVDNEQFF
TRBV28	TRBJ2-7	CATTHGGAGYEQYF
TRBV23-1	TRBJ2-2	CASVPGQGSPANTGELFF
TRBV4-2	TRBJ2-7	CASSQGTDSYEQYF
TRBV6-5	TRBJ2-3	CASSSLLGGGAGWTQYF
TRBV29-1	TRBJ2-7	CSVEVNGGRTYEQYF
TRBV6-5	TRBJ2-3	CASSPIAGLQDTQYF
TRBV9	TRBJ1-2	CASSVGGTSYGYTF
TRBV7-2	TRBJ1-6	CASSAGQGAGSPLHF
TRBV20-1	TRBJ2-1	CSASSPPNEQFF
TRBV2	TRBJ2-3	CARRDTNTDTQYF
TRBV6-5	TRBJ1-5	CASSYVSGYQPQHF
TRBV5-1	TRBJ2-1	CASSPSGGRYNEQFF
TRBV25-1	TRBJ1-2	CASSDYRGRDDYGYTF
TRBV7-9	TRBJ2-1	CASGTRGPADEQFF
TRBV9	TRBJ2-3	CASSGLDRGADTQYF